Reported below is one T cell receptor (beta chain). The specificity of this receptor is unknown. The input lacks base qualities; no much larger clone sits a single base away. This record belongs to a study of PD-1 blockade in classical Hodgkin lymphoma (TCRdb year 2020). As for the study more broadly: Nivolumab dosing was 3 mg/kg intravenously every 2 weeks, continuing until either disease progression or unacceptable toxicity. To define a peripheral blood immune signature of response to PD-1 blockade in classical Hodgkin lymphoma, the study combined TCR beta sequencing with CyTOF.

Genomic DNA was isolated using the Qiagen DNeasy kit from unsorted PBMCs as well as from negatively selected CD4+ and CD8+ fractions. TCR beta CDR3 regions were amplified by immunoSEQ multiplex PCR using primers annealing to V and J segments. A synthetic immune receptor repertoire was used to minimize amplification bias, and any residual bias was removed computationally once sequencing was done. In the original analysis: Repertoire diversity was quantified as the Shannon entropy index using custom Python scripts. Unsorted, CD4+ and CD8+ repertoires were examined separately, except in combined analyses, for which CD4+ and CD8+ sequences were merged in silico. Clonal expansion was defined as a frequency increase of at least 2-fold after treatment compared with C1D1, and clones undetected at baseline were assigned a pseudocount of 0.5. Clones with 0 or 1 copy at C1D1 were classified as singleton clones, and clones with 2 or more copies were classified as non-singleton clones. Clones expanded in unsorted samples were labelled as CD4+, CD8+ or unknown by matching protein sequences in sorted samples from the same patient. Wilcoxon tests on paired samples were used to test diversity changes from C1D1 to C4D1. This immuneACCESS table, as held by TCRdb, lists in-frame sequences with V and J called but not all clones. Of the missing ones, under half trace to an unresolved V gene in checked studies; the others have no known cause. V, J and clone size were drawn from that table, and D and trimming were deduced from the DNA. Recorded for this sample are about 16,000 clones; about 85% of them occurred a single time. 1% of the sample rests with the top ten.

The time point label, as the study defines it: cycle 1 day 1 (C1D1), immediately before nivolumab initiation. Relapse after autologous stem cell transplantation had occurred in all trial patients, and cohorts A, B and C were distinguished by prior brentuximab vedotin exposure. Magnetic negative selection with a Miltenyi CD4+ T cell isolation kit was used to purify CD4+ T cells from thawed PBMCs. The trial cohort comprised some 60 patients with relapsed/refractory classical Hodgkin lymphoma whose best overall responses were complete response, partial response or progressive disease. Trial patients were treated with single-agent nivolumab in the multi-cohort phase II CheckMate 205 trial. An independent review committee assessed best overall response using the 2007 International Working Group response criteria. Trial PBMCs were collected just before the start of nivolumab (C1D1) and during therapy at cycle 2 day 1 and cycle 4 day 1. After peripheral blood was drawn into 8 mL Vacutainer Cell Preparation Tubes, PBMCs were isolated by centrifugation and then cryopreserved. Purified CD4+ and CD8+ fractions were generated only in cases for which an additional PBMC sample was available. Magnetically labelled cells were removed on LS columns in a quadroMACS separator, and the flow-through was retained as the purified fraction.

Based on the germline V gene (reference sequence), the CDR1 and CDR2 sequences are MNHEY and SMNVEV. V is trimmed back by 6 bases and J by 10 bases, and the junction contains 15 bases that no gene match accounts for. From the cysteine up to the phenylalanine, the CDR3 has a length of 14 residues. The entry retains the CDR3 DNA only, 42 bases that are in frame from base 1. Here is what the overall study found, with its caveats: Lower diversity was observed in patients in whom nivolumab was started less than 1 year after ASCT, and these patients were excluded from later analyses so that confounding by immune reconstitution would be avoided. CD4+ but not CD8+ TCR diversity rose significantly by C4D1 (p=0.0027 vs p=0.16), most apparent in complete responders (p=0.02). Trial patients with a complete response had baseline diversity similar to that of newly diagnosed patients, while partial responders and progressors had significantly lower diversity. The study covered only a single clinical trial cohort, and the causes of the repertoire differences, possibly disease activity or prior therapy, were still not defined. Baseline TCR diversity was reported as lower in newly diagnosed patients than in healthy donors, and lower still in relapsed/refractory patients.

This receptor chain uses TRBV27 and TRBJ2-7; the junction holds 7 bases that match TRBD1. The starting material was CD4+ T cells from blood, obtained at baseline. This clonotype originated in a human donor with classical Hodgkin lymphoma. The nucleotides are TGTGCCAGCAGAACAACAGGGGTAGGCGCGAGCCAGTACTTC. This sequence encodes CASRTTGVGASQYF.